One and the same sample provided the 23 T cell receptor beta chains below, sequenced in a study of CD4 T cells in relation to SARS-CoV-2 and coronaviruses. Sequencing was performed with immunoSEQ multiplex PCR; in TCRdb, only in-frame clones are kept and a portion is missing. The table shows 68,000 or so clones, with 80% to 95% occurring only once. CD4+ T cells from unexposed donors were obtained before the COVID-19 pandemic (2011-2018). Sequenced sample: naive CD4+ T cells from PBMCs. Subset defined: naive CD4+ T cells isolated by negative enrichment. The receptor set was obtained from a human donor in good health.

The J gene is TRBJ2-7, the V gene TRBV7-9, with D hard to call. Looked up from germline, CDR1 is SEHNR and CDR2 is FQNEAQ (reference sequence). V was shortened by 0 bases and J by 7 bases, with 7 bases between the two germline ends. The CDR3 is made up of 12 amino acids. CDR3 nucleotide sequence: TGTGCCAGCAGCTTAGCGGGTGGGGAGCAGTACTTC. Translated, it gives CASSLAGGEQYF.

The rearrangement uses TRBV5-4 and TRBJ2-3; TRBD1 agrees at 9 bases. There are 14 residues in the CDR3. The germline CDR1 and CDR2 sequences are SGHNT and YYREEE (reference sequence). V trimming: 9 bases; J trimming: 5 bases; junction bases outside the gene matches: 10. In DNA form, the CDR3 reads TGTGCCACTAAACCGACAGGGGGATTAGATACGCAGTATTTT. Protein product: CATKPTGGLDTQYF.

V usage is TRBV7-9 and J usage is TRBJ2-3; D may be TRBD1 (6 bases). In germline, CDR1 is SEHNR, CDR2 FQNEAQ (reference sequence). This CDR3 contains 14 residues. The V end lost 2 bases, the J end lost 5 bases, and 11 bases lay between the germline ends. CDR3 in amino acids: CASSLTLTGDTQYF. The CDR3 DNA reads TGTGCCAGCAGCTTAACGTTGACAGGAGATACGCAGTATTTT.

The V call is TRBV7-2, the J call TRBJ1-1; tentative D call: TRBD1 (6 bases). This CDR3 is built from 14 residues. The germline V gene encodes CDR1 SGHTA and CDR2 FQGNSA. V was cut by 5 bases and J by 0 bases, with 10 bases left in between. CDR3: CASSRAGVNTEAFF. CDR3 sequence (DNA): TGTGCCAGCAGCCGGGCAGGGGTGAACACTGAAGCTTTCTTT.

CDR3 in amino acids: CSAAGGDEKLFF. CDR3 sequence (DNA): TGCAGCGCAGCGGGAGGGGACGAAAAACTGTTTTTT. The chain uses TRBV29-1 and TRBJ1-4, with a tentative D call TRBD1 (5 bases). The length of the CDR3 is 12 residues. The V end was cut by 7 bases, the J end by 8 bases, with 14 bases between. Germline values: CDR1 SQVTM, CDR2 ANQGSEA. The full variable domain, completed using reference TRBV29-1 and TRBJ1-4, is SAVISQKPSRDICQRGTSLTIQCQVDSQVTMMFWYRQQPGQSLTLIATANQGSEATYESGFVIDKFPISRPNLTFSTLTVSNMSPEDSSIYLCSAAGGDEKLFFGSGTQLSVL.

V is TRBV5-5 and J is TRBJ1-5, with D possibly matching TRBD1 (6 bases). CDR3 length: 15 residues. The germline V gene has CDR1 SGHKS and CDR2 YYEKEE (reference sequence). V was cut by 1 base and J by 5 bases, with 13 bases left in between. CDR3 loop: CASSLWAGADQPQHF. The CDR3 DNA is TGTGCCAGCAGCTTGTGGGCAGGGGCGGATCAGCCCCAGCATTTT.

This chain joins TRBV5-1 and TRBJ1-6, with 7 bases fitting TRBD1. The CDR3 runs to 14 residues. CDR1 SGHRS and CDR2 YFSETQ come from the germline V gene. V trimming: 4 bases; J trimming: 6 bases; junction bases outside the gene matches: 4. CDR3 loop: CASSGGQTNSPLHF. The CDR3 nucleotides read TGCGCCAGCAGCGGGGGACAGACTAATTCACCCCTCCACTTT.

The chain has TRBV7-9 and TRBJ1-1; D ambiguous. The length of the CDR3 is 15 residues. Germline lookup yields CDR1 SEHNR and CDR2 FQNEAQ (reference sequence). V was shortened by 3 bases and J by 5 bases, with 16 bases between the two germline ends. CDR3 amino acids: CASSLFEALGTEAFF. In DNA form, the CDR3 reads TGTGCCAGCAGCTTGTTTGAGGCCTTGGGAACTGAAGCTTTCTTT.

The chain links TRBV19 to TRBJ1-5, with TRBD1 matching 7 bases. V was clipped by 5 bases and J by 9 bases; unmatched bases: 7. Germline CDR1 LNHDA, CDR2 SQIVND (reference sequence). The length of the CDR3 is 13 residues. The CDR3 is CASSGTAEGPQHF. The DNA of the CDR3 is TGTGCCAGTAGTGGGACAGCCGAGGGGCCCCAGCATTTT.

J is TRBJ2-1 and V is TRBV24-1; tentatively, D is TRBD1 (6 bases). The CDR3 consists of 16 residues. The ends were cut back, 3 bases at V and 4 bases at J, with 15 bases in the middle. CDR1 and CDR2 (germline): KGHDR, SFDVKD. DNA for the CDR3: TGTGCCACCAGTGATCCAACAGGGAGCTCTTACAATGAGCAGTTCTTC. This sequence encodes CATSDPTGSSYNEQFF.

V is TRBV10-3 and J is TRBJ1-6; TRBD1 matches at 9 bases. With V trimmed by 4 bases and J by 10 bases, 8 bases remained unmatched. Germline assignment: CDR1 ENHRY and CDR2 SYGVKD. The CDR3 extends over 15 amino acids. As DNA, the CDR3 is TGTGCCATCAGTGTGCCCGGGACAGGGCCCTCACCCCTCCACTTT. It translates to CAISVPGTGPSPLHF.

The J gene is TRBJ1-3, the V gene TRBV24-1, with D possibly being TRBD1 (5 bases). V was trimmed by 7 bases and J by 4 bases, leaving 13 bases between them. CDR1 and CDR2 from the germline V gene are KGHDR and SFDVKD. The CDR3 extends over 14 amino acids. In DNA form, the CDR3 reads TGTGCCACCAGCCAGTCAGGGTACGGAAACACCATATATTTT. Translating it yields CATSQSGYGNTIYF.

CDR3 sequence reads: CASSDTGAGNTEAFF. The DNA for the CDR3 is TGCGCCAGCAGCGATACAGGGGCAGGAAACACTGAAGCTTTCTTT. This chain connects TRBV5-1 to TRBJ1-1, with 7 bases that match TRBD1. CDR1 SGHRS and CDR2 YFSETQ come from the germline V gene. There are 15 residues in the CDR3. V was clipped by 4 bases and J by 2 bases; unmatched bases: 8.

CDR3 coding DNA: TGTGCCAGCAGGCGATCTCCCAATCAGCCCCAGCATTTT. This encodes CASRRSPNQPQHF. The chain carries TRBV27 and TRBJ1-5; D ambiguous. The CDR3 extends over 13 amino acids. V was pared by 6 bases and J by 3 bases, with 9 bases between. The germline V gene encodes CDR1 MNHEY and CDR2 SMNVEV (reference sequence).

This sequence joins TRBV3-1 (or the pseudogene TRBV3-2) and TRBJ2-3; 13 positions agree with TRBD2. The CDR3 spans 17 residues. The ends lost 4 bases at V and 4 bases at J; junction bases unmatched: 8. Per germline, CDR1 LGHDT and CDR2 YNNKEL (reference sequence). In DNA form, the CDR3 reads TGTGCCAGCAGCCCCTTCCGGACTAGCGGGGGCGCAGATACGCAGTATTTT. As protein: CASSPFRTSGGADTQYF.

This chain uses TRBV10-3 with TRBJ2-3; TRBD2 matches 10 bases. The CDR3 consists of 14 residues. Germline V gene lookup returns CDR1 ENHRY and CDR2 SYGVKD. With V trimmed by 7 bases and J by 3 bases, 4 bases remained unmatched. In DNA, the CDR3 is TGTGCCATCAAGCGGGGGGGGCCAACAGATACGCAGTATTTT. Translated, it gives CAIKRGGPTDTQYF.

This sequence joins TRBV7-3 and TRBJ2-1; 10 positions match TRBD2. Per germline, CDR1 SGHTA and CDR2 FQGTGA. V shed 1 base and J 8 bases; nucleotides not matched to a gene: 5. The CDR3 loop spans 15 amino acids. CDR3 DNA: TGTGCCAGCAGCTTAAGGACTAGCGGTAGCTATGAGCAGTTCTTC. It codes for CASSLRTSGSYEQFF.

The V call is TRBV18, the J call TRBJ1-3; 7 positions agree with TRBD1. The CDR3 has 16 amino acids. Per germline, CDR1 KGHSH and CDR2 LQKENI. Unmatched junction bases numbered 7, after V lost 3 bases and J lost 2 bases. The CDR3: CASSPQGGETGNTIYF. DNA of the CDR3: TGTGCCAGCTCACCGCAGGGGGGGGAGACTGGAAACACCATATATTTT. Using reference TRBV18 and TRBJ1-3 for the parts outside the CDR3, the full variable domain is NAGVMQNPRHLVRRRGQEARLRCSPMKGHSHVYWYRQLPEEGLKFMVYLQKENIIDESGMPKERFSAEFPKEGPSILRIQQVVRGDSAAYFCASSPQGGETGNTIYFGEGSWLTVV.

The gene calls are TRBV5-4 and TRBJ2-2; 9 bases are shared with TRBD2. Losses at the gene ends were 3 bases for V and 10 bases for J; bases not matched to a gene: 7. The V gene's germline CDR1 is SGHNT and CDR2 YYREEE (reference sequence). The CDR3 extends over 14 amino acids. CDR3 sequence (DNA): TGTGCCAGCAGCTCCGGCGGGGGGGCAATGGAGCTGTTTTTT. Translation gives CASSSGGGAMELFF. Supplemented by reference TRBV5-4 and TRBJ2-2, the full variable domain reads ETGVTQSPTHLIKTRGQQVTLRCSSQSGHNTVSWYQQALGQGPQFIFQYYREEENGRGNFPPRFSGLQFPNYSSELNVNALELDDSALYLCASSSGGGAMELFFGEGSRLTVL.

V usage is TRBV5-6 and J usage is TRBJ1-5; D ambiguous. Germline loops: CDR1 SGHDT, CDR2 YYEEEE. V gave up 4 bases and J gave up 0 bases, with 14 bases separating them. CDR3 length: 16 residues. In DNA, the CDR3 is TGTGCCAGCAGCCCCGGGGTGGGAAATAGCAATCAGCCCCAGCATTTT. It is translated as CASSPGVGNSNQPQHF.

This clone was recorded a few times. The V call is TRBV12-3 or TRBV12-4, the J call TRBJ1-1, with D unresolved. The V end was cut by 3 bases, the J end by 1 base, with 6 bases between. This CDR3 has 13 residues. In nucleotides, the CDR3 is TGTGCCAGCAGTTTTATGGGGAACACTGAAGCTTTCTTT. As protein: CASSFMGNTEAFF.

The rearrangement links TRBV7-9 to TRBJ1-5; 9 nucleotides agree with TRBD1. This CDR3 region has 15 residues. Germline V gene lookup returns CDR1 SEHNR and CDR2 FQNEAQ (reference sequence). V was clipped by 2 bases and J by 4 bases; unmatched bases: 3. The CDR3 region has the DNA TGTGCCAGCAGCTTAATGGGACAGGGTAATCAGCCCCAGCATTTT. Its protein is CASSLMGQGNQPQHF.

The CDR3 loop reads CAIPLRGTGTEAFF. The CDR3 coding sequence is TGTGCCATCCCACTGCGGGGGACTGGGACTGAAGCTTTCTTT. The V and J genes are TRBV19 and TRBJ1-1; D perhaps matches TRBD1 (5 bases). Between the trimmed V and J ends, which lost 10 bases and 5 bases, there was a span of 20 bases. The CDR3 is made up of 14 amino acids. CDR1 is LNHDA, CDR2 SQIVND, per germline (reference sequence).